Presented here are 29 T cell receptor beta chains from one specimen sequenced in a study of blood T cell repertoires in COVID-19. The table came from immunoSEQ multiplex PCR; TCRdb's copy has only in-frame clones and leaves some out. Here the sample spans about 98,000 clones, 70% to 80% being singletons. The sample was peripheral blood. All receptors come from a man in his 70s with acute or convalescent COVID-19.

The chain carries TRBV15 and TRBJ1-5; no definite D call. V shed 1 base and J shed 2 bases, with 6 bases lying between them. Germline loops: CDR1 LNHNV, CDR2 YYDKDF (reference sequence). The CDR3 sequence is 14 residues long. The CDR3 protein is CATSRAAGNQPQHF. The CDR3 DNA reads TGTGCCACCAGCAGAGCAGCGGGCAATCAGCCCCAGCATTTT.

In this sample, this clone turned up once. The V gene is TRBV9, the J gene TRBJ1-2, with D possibly being TRBD1 (6 bases). The CDR3 loop spans 15 amino acids. Between the trimmed V and J ends, which lost 3 bases and 3 bases, there was a span of 15 bases. Per germline, CDR1 SGDLS and CDR2 YYNGEE. DNA for the CDR3: TGTGCCAGCAGCGCCCCCAGACAGGCGGACTATGGCTACACCTTC. Its protein product is CASSAPRQADYGYTF.

The V gene is TRBV7-9, the J gene TRBJ1-4, with no clear D. This CDR3 is 15 amino acids long. Trimming cost V 4 bases and J 3 bases, with 12 bases left between them. The germline gives CDR1 SEHNR, CDR2 FQNEAQ (reference sequence). The CDR3 bases are TGTGCCAGCAGCTCCACTACGAGAGCTAATGAAAAACTGTTTTTT. This codes for CASSSTTRANEKLFF.

The chain employs TRBV3-1 (or the pseudogene TRBV3-2) and TRBJ1-6; 7 nucleotides align to TRBD1. With 4 bases clipped from V and 12 bases from J, the junction kept 6 bases outside the gene matches. The CDR3 is 13 amino acids. The germline CDR1 and CDR2 sequences are LGHDT and YNNKEL (reference sequence). The DNA for the CDR3 is TGTGCCAGCAGCCCATCCCCAGGGGGACCCCTCCACTTT. Amino acids: CASSPSPGGPLHF.

The gene calls are TRBV29-1 and TRBJ1-6; 7 bases line up with TRBD1. Losses at the gene ends were 6 bases for V and 6 bases for J; bases not matched to a gene: 8. The CDR3 is 14 residues long. Germline V lookup: CDR1 SQVTM, CDR2 ANQGSEA. In DNA form, the CDR3 reads TGCAGCGTGAGAATGCAGGGGGGTAATTCACCCCTCCACTTT. This sequence encodes CSVRMQGGNSPLHF.

The chain couples TRBV18 to TRBJ2-2; 7 bases are shared with TRBD1. V trimming: 3 bases; J trimming: 7 bases; junction bases outside the gene matches: 11. Per germline, CDR1 KGHSH and CDR2 LQKENI. The CDR3 totals 16 residues. In DNA form, the CDR3 reads TGTGCCAGCTCACCCAAGGTCCGGGACAGTTTCGGGGAGCTGTTTTTT. It yields the protein CASSPKVRDSFGELFF.

The genes are TRBV5-1 and TRBJ1-4, with a tentative D call TRBD1 (5 bases). The V gene lost 4 bases and the J gene lost 0 bases, with 19 bases spanning the gap. The CDR3 spans 18 residues. Germline V lookup: CDR1 SGHRS, CDR2 YFSETQ. For the CDR3, the DNA is TGCGCCAGCAGCCTCTCGCGGGACTCTCGTGCAACTAATGAAAAACTGTTTTTT. Amino acids: CASSLSRDSRATNEKLFF.

This chain links TRBV5-4 with TRBJ2-3; D is undetermined. The CDR3 is 14 amino acids. V gave up 0 bases and J gave up 2 bases, with 7 bases separating them. Germline-derived CDR1 and CDR2 are SGHNT and YYREEE (reference sequence). The CDR3 DNA reads as TGTGCCAGCAGCTTGGGGAGTAACACAGATACGCAGTATTTT. Translating it yields CASSLGSNTDTQYF.

This clone has only one observation. J is TRBJ1-3 and V is TRBV30; D unresolved. Trimming left V 5 bases short and J 4 bases short, with 12 bases between. The length of the CDR3 is 13 residues. Germline V gene lookup returns CDR1 GTSNPN and CDR2 SVGIG (reference sequence). The CDR3 protein is CAWLGGSGNTIYF. In DNA form, the CDR3 reads TGTGCCTGGCTAGGTGGTTCGGGAAACACCATATATTTT.

The V gene is TRBV11-3, the J gene TRBJ2-1; D possibly corresponds to TRBD2 (6 bases). V lost 1 base, J lost 3 bases, and 10 bases lay in between. The CDR3 sequence is 15 residues long. Germline V CDR1 and CDR2: SGHNT, YENEEA. This CDR3 is CASSLARECYNEQFF. CDR3 nucleotide sequence: TGTGCCAGCAGCTTAGCACGGGAGTGCTACAATGAGCAGTTCTTC.

This chain links TRBV11-1 with TRBJ2-2; D not resolved. V lost 5 bases, J lost 1 base, and 11 bases lay in between. CDR3 length equals 15 residues. Germline assignment: CDR1 SGHAT and CDR2 FQDESV (reference sequence). The CDR3 DNA sequence: TGTGCCAGCAGCACGAGGAACGGGAACACCGGGGAGCTGTTTTTT. Translated: CASSTRNGNTGELFF. The entire variable domain, with the rest obtained from reference TRBV11-1 and TRBJ2-2, is as follows: EAEVAQSPRYKITEKSQAVAFWCDPISGHATLYWYRQILGQGPELLVQFQDESVVDDSQLPKDRFSAERLKGVDSTLKIQPAELGDSAMYLCASSTRNGNTGELFFGEGSRLTVL.

The J gene is TRBJ1-2, the V gene TRBV5-6; no firm D call. Trimming left V 1 base short and J 8 bases short, with 9 bases between. The CDR3 is 12 amino acids. CDR1 is SGHDT, CDR2 YYEEEE, per germline. This CDR3 is CASSLPSFGYTF. The CDR3 nucleotides read TGTGCCAGCAGCTTGCCCTCCTTCGGCTACACCTTC. The variable domain in full, with the rest retrieved from reference TRBV5-6 and TRBJ1-2, is DAGVTQSPTHLIKTRGQQVTLRCSPKSGHDTVSWYQQALGQGPQFIFQYYEEEERQRGNFPDRFSGHQFPNYSSELNVNALLLGDSALYLCASSLPSFGYTFGSGTRLTVV.

The V gene is TRBV4-1, the J gene TRBJ2-7; D is ambiguous. CDR1 MGHRA and CDR2 YSYEKL come from the germline V gene. The CDR3 runs to 12 residues. The V end lost 6 bases, the J end lost 6 bases, and 12 bases lay between the germline ends. Here the CDR3 reads CASSSFTGEQYF. In nucleotides, the CDR3 is TGCGCCAGCAGTTCCTTTACGGGCGAGCAGTACTTC.

The chain combines TRBV6-5 with TRBJ2-3; weak D call: TRBD1 (6 bases). CDR1 is MNHEY, CDR2 SVGAGI, per germline. This CDR3 is 13 amino acids long. Deletions cut 4 bases from V and 4 bases from J, with 9 bases between. The CDR3 loop is CASSFQGPDTQYF. The CDR3 DNA sequence: TGTGCCAGCAGTTTTCAGGGGCCAGATACGCAGTATTTT.

The chain uses TRBV27 and TRBJ2-1, with TRBD1 identical over 7 bases. CDR3 length: 15 amino acids. Per germline, CDR1 MNHEY and CDR2 SMNVEV (reference sequence). Trimming removed 8 bases from V and 5 bases from J; junction bases left unmatched: 12. The CDR3: CASRDGPGQNNEQFF. The CDR3 nucleotides read TGTGCCAGCCGCGATGGCCCGGGACAGAACAATGAGCAGTTCTTC.

A remark on this clone: A junction boundary mismatches the germline segment, possibly from a read error. The chain recombines TRBV7-7 with TRBJ2-3; TRBD2 is a possible D gene (6 bases). CDR1 is SSHAT and CDR2 is FNYEAQ in the germline V gene (reference sequence). The CDR3 loop spans 13 amino acids. The CDR3 DNA reads TGTGCTAGCAGCTCGGGAGCCACAGATACGCAGTATTTT. It specifies CASSSGATDTQYF.

V and J are TRBV7-9 and TRBJ2-3, with D possibly matching TRBD2 (6 bases). The length of the CDR3 is 16 residues. V was cut by 5 bases and J by 2 bases, with 17 bases left in between. Germline loops: CDR1 SEHNR, CDR2 FQNEAQ (reference sequence). In DNA, the CDR3 is TGTGCCAGCAGCCCTACCCGGGCGGGAATCACAGATACGCAGTATTTT. It codes for CASSPTRAGITDTQYF. Together with reference TRBV7-9 and TRBJ2-3, the CDR3 gives the full variable domain: DTGVSQNPRHKITKRGQNVTFRCDPISEHNRLYWYRQTLGQGPEFLTYFQNEAQLEKSRLLSDRFSAERPKGSFSTLEIQRTEQGDSAMYLCASSPTRAGITDTQYFGPGTRLTVL.

The chain combines TRBV4-1 with TRBJ1-5; D ambiguous. This CDR3 has 15 amino acids. Trimming stripped 6 bases from V and 1 base from J, with 13 bases between. CDR1 and CDR2 from the germline V gene are MGHRA and YSYEKL. CDR3 in DNA: TGCGCCAGCAGGGGGAGCGATGGCAGCAATCAGCCCCAGCATTTT. Protein product: CASRGSDGSNQPQHF.

The sample holds a few counts of this clone. The CDR3 nucleotides read TGCAGTCCCTCAAGTGGCGAAAAACTGTTTTTT. Protein sequence: CSPSSGEKLFF. The genes are TRBV20-1 and TRBJ1-4, with no clear D. Per germline, CDR1 DFQATT and CDR2 SNEGSKA (reference sequence). The CDR3 covers 11 residues. Trimming left V 8 bases short and J 8 bases short, with 12 bases between.

CDR3 bases: TGTGCCAGCAAAATTCAAACAGGACGGTCAAGAACCTACAATGAGCAGTTCTTC. Translating gives CASKIQTGRSRTYNEQFF. The rearrangement uses TRBV28 and TRBJ2-1; tentative D call: TRBD1 (5 bases). CDR3 length equals 18 residues. CDR1 and CDR2 (germline): MDHEN, SYDVKM. V gave up 7 bases and J gave up 2 bases, with 24 bases separating them.

The chain is built from TRBV5-1 and TRBJ1-4; 7 nucleotides line up with TRBD1. Germline assignment: CDR1 SGHRS and CDR2 YFSETQ. The CDR3 has 15 amino acids. V lost 0 bases to trimming and J lost 3 bases; unmatched junction nucleotides: 2. The CDR3 reads CASSLGGTANEKLFF. CDR3 sequence (DNA): TGCGCCAGCAGCTTGGGGGGGACAGCTAATGAAAAACTGTTTTTT. The full variable domain, its missing parts supplied by reference TRBV5-1 and TRBJ1-4, is KAGVTQTPRYLIKTRGQQVTLSCSPISGHRSVSWYQQTPGQGLQFLFEYFSETQRNKGNFPGRFSGRQFSNSRSEMNVSTLELGDSALYLCASSLGGTANEKLFFGSGTQLSVL.

V and J are TRBV5-1 and TRBJ2-7; TRBD2 matches at 10 bases. The germline V gene has CDR1 SGHRS and CDR2 YFSETQ. V gave up 0 bases and J gave up 2 bases; unmatched junction bases: 8. The CDR3 is made up of 17 amino acids. The CDR3 nucleotides are TGCGCCAGCAGCTTGGGGCTAGCGGGAGCCTACGCCTACGAGCAGTACTTC. It yields the protein CASSLGLAGAYAYEQYF.

The DNA of the CDR3 is TGCGCCAGCAGCCCTGAGGGTGATGGGGGGGCAAGGGAAAAACTGTTTTTT. It yields the protein CASSPEGDGGAREKLFF. The chain has TRBV4-3 and TRBJ1-4, with a weak D call TRBD1 (6 bases). This CDR3 is 17 amino acids long. V was clipped by 4 bases and J by 8 bases, with 23 bases between them. CDR1 and CDR2 from the germline V gene are LGHNA and YSLEER.

The chain links TRBV6-5 to TRBJ1-4, with D possibly TRBD1 on 6 matching bases. This CDR3 contains 15 residues. The V and J ends lost 7 bases and 0 bases respectively, with 12 bases between them. CDR1 is MNHEY, CDR2 SVGAGI, per germline. The CDR3 coding sequence is TGTGCCAGCACAGGGGCCAAAGCAACTAATGAAAAACTGTTTTTT. Amino acid sequence: CASTGAKATNEKLFF.

The chain uses TRBV28 and TRBJ1-1; unclear D gene. Between the trimmed V and J ends, which lost 5 bases and 2 bases, there was a span of 9 bases. The germline V gene encodes CDR1 MDHEN and CDR2 SYDVKM. The CDR3 sequence is 13 residues long. The CDR3 loop reads CASSEQQNTEAFF. The CDR3 region has the DNA TGTGCCAGCAGTGAACAACAAAACACTGAAGCTTTCTTT.

This chain joins TRBV5-4 and TRBJ2-5; D not resolved. Germline values: CDR1 SGHNT, CDR2 YYREEE (reference sequence). Trimming removed 2 bases at V and 4 bases at J, with 6 bases between. The CDR3 is 12 residues long. In nucleotides, the CDR3 is TGTGCCAGCAGCTTCACGGTAGAGACCCAGTACTTC. Its translation is CASSFTVETQYF.

The J gene is TRBJ2-7, the V gene TRBV7-2; 8 bases are a match to TRBD1. Trimming removed 9 bases from V and 3 bases from J; junction bases left unmatched: 7. Germline loops: CDR1 SGHTA, CDR2 FQGNSA. The CDR3 totals 13 residues. The CDR3 sequence: CASNRDRYYEQYF. The CDR3 DNA reads TGTGCCAGTAACCGGGACAGGTACTACGAGCAGTACTTC.

V is TRBV19 and J is TRBJ2-2; 8 bases line up with TRBD1. V shed 6 bases, J shed 8 bases, and the junction held 8 bases outside the gene matches. Germline V gene lookup returns CDR1 LNHDA and CDR2 SQIVND (reference sequence). CDR3 length equals 14 residues. The CDR3 sequence is CASSLDRVGGELFF. The CDR3 nucleotides read TGTGCCAGTAGCCTGGACAGGGTGGGTGGGGAGCTGTTTTTT. The full variable domain, in which reference TRBV19 and TRBJ2-2 provide the parts outside the CDR3, is DGGITQSPKYLFRKEGQNVTLSCEQNLNHDAMYWYRQDPGQGLRLIYYSQIVNDFQKGDIAEGYSVSREKKESFPLTVTSAQKNPTAFYLCASSLDRVGGELFFGEGSRLTVL.

The chain joins TRBV28 to TRBJ1-1, with D possibly matching TRBD1 (5 bases). The CDR3 contains 13 residues. The germline V and J ends were trimmed by 3 bases and 7 bases, with 12 bases remaining between them. The V gene's germline CDR1 is MDHEN and CDR2 SYDVKM. For the CDR3, the DNA is TGTGCCAGCAGTTTGGACTTGGGGGGTGAAGCTTTCTTT. Translation gives CASSLDLGGEAFF.